This TCR beta chain was captured by sequencing in a study of T-cell memory formation after mild COVID-19. TCRdb re-analysed the 5' RACE reads in MiXCR, keeping a single row per CDR3 protein. Of 250,000 to 350,000 distinct CDR3 sequences listed, approximately 15% are singletons. This CDR3 contains 14 residues. Germline loops: CDR1 MNHEY, CDR2 SVGEGT. V shed 2 bases and J 3 bases; nucleotides not matched to a gene: 2. The rearrangement joins TRBV6-2 or TRBV6-3 to TRBJ2-7, with 9 bases identical to TRBD1. The sequence was collected from a man aged 18 to 35 who had mild COVID-19 (a few samples of this study predate the infection). Cell type and time point are not known. Sequenced material: PBMCs or a T cell subset sorted from them (not recorded which). The CDR3 here is CASSYPGQGYEQYF. The CDR3 nucleotides read TGTGCCAGCAGTTACCCGGGACAGGGCTACGAGCAGTACTTC.